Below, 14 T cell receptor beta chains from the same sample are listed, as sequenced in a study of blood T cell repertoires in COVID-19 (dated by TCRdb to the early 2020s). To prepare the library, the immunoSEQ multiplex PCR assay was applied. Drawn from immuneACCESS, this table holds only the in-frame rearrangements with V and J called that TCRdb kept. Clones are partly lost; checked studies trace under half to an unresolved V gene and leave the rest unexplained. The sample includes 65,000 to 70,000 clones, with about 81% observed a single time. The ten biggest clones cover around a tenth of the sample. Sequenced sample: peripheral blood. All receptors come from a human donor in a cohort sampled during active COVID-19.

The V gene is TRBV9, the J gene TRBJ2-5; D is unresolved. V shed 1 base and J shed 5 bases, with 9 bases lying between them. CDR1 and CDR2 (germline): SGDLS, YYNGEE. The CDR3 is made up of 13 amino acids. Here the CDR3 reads CASSVNSGETQYF. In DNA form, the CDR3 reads TGTGCCAGCAGCGTAAATTCCGGGGAGACCCAGTACTTC.

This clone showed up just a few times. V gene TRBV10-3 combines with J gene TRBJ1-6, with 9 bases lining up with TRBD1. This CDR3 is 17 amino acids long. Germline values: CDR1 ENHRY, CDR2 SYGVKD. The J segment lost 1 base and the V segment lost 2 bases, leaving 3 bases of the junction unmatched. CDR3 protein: CAISERQGGSYNSPLHF. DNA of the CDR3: TGTGCCATCAGTGAGAGACAGGGGGGATCCTATAATTCACCCCTCCACTTT.

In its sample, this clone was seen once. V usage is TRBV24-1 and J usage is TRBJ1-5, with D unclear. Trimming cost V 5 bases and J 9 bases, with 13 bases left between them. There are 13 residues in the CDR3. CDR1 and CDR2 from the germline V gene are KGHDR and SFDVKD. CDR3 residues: CATSGPPGSPQHF. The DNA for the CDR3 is TGTGCCACCAGTGGGCCCCCGGGGTCGCCCCAGCATTTT.

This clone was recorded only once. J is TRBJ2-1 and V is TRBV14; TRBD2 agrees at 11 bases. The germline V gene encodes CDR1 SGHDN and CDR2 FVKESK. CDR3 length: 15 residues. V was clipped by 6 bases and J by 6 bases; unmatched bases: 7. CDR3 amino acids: CASRSIAGGSNEQFF. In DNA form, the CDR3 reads TGTGCCAGCAGGTCCATAGCGGGAGGGAGCAATGAGCAGTTCTTC.

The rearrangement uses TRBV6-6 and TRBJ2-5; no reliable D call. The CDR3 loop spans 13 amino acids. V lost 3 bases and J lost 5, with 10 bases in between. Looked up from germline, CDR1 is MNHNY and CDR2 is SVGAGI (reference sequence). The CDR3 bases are TGTGCCAGCAGTTATACCGGGTGGGAGACCCAGTACTTC. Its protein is CASSYTGWETQYF.

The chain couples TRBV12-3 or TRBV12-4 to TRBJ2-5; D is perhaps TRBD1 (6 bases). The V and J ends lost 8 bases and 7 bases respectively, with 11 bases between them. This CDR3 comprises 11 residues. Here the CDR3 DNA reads TGTGCCAGCCGCGAAGGGGGGACCCAGTACTTC. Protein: CASREGGTQYF.

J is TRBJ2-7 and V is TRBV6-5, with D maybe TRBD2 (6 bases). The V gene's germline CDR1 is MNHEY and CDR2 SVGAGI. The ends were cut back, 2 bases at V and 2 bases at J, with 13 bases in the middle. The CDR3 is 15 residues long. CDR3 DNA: TGTGCCAGCAGTTACGCCGGTGGGAGGACCTACGAGCAGTACTTC. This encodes CASSYAGGRTYEQYF.

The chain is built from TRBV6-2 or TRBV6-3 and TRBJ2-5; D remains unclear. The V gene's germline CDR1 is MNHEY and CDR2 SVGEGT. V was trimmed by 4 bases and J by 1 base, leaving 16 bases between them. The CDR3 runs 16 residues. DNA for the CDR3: TGTGCCAGCAGTTCTCCCGACTCAGCAAGCCAAGAGACCCAGTACTTC. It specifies CASSSPDSASQETQYF.

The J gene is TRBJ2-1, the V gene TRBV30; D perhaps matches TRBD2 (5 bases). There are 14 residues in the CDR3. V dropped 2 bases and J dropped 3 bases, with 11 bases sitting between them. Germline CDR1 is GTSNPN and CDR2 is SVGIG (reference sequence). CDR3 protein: CAWSRLAIYNEQFF. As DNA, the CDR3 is TGTGCCTGGAGTCGGCTAGCTATCTACAATGAGCAGTTCTTC.

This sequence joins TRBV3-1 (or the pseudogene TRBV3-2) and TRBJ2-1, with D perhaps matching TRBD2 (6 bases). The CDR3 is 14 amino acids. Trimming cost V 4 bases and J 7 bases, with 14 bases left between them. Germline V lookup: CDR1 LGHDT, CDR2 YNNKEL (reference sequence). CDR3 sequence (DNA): TGTGCCAGCAGCCGTAAACTAGCTGTAAATGAGCAGTTCTTC. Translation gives CASSRKLAVNEQFF.

The CDR3 DNA sequence: TGCGCCAGCAGCCAAGAACGGACACTGAACACTGAAGCTTTCTTT. The encoded protein is CASSQERTLNTEAFF. The chain recombines TRBV4-3 with TRBJ1-1, with D maybe TRBD1 (5 bases). The germline CDR1 and CDR2 sequences are LGHNA and YSLEER. V was clipped by 0 bases and J by 0 bases, with 8 bases between them. The length of the CDR3 is 15 residues.

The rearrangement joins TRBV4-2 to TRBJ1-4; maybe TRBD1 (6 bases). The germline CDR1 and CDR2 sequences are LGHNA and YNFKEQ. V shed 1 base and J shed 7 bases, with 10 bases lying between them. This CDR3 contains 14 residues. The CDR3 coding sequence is TGTGCCAGCAGCCAAGGGCAGGGGACTGAAAAACTGTTTTTT. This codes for CASSQGQGTEKLFF.

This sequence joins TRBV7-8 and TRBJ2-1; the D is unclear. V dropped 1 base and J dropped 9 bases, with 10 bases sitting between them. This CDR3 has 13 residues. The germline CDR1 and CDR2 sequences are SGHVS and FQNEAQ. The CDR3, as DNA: TGTGCCAGCAGCTTAGGCGAGATCGGTGAGCAGTTCTTC. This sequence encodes CASSLGEIGEQFF.

The CDR3 region has the DNA TGTGCCAGCAGTCTTGTTTCCTCCTACAATGAGCAGTTCTTC. Its translation is CASSLVSSYNEQFF. This rearrangement joins TRBV28 to TRBJ2-1; D unresolved. V was pared by 5 bases and J by 0 bases, with 8 bases between. The CDR3 extends over 14 amino acids. Germline assignment: CDR1 MDHEN and CDR2 SYDVKM.